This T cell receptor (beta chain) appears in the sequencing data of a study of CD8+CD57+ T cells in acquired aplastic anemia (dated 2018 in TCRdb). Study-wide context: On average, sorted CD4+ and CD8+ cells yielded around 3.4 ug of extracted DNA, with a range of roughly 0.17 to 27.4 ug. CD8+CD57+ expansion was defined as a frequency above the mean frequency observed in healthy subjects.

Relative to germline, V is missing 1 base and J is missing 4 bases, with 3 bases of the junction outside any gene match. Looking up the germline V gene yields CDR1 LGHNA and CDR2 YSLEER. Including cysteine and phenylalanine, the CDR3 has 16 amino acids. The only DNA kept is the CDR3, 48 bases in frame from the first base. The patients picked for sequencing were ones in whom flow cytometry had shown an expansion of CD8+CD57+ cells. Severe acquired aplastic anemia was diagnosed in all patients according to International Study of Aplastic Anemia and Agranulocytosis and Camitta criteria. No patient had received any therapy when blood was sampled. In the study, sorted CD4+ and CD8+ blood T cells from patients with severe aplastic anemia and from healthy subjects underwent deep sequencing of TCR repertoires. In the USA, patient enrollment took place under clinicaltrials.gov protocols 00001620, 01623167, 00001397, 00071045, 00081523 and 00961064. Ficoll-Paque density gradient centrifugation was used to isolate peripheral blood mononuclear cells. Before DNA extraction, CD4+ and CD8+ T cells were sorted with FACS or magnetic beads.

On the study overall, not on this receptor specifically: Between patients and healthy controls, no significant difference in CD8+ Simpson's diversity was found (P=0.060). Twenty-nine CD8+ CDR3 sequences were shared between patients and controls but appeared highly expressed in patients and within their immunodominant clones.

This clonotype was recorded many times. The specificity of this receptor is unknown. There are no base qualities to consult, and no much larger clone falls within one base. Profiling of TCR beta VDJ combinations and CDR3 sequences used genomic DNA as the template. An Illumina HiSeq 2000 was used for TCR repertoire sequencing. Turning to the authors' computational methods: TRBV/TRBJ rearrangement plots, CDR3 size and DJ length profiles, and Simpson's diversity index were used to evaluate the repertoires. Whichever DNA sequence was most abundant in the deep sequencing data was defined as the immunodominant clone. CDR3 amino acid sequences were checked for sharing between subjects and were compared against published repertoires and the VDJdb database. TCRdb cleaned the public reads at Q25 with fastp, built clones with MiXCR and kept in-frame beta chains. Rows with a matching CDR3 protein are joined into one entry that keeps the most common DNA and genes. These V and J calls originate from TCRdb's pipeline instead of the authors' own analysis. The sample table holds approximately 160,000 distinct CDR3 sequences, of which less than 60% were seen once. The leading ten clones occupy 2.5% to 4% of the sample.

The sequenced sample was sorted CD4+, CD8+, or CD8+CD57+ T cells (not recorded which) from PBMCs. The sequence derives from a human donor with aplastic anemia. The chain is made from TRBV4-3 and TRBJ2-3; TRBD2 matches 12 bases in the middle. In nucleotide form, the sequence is TGCGCCAGCAGCCAAGGACTAGCGGGGGCCTCAGATACGCAGTATTTT. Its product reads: CASSQGLAGASDTQYF.